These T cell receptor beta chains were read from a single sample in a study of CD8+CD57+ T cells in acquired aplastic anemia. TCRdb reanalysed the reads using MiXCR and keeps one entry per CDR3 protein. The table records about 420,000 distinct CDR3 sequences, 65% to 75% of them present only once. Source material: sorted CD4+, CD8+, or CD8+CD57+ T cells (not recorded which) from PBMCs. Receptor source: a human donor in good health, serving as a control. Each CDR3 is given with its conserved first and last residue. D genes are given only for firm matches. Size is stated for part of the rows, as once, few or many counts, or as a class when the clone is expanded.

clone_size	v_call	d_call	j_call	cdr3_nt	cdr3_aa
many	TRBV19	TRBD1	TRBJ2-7	TGTGCCAGTAGCCAACAGGGGGTTAGCTCCTACGAGCAGTACTTC	CASSQQGVSSYEQYF
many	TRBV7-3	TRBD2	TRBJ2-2	TGTGCCAGCAGGAGCGGGGGGGACACCGGGGAGCTGTTTTTT	CASRSGGDTGELFF
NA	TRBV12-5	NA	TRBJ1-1	TGTGCTAGTGGTTTGGAACAGAACACTGAAGCTTTCTTT	CASGLEQNTEAFF
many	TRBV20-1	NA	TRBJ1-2	TGCAGTGCTCGTACAGCTCTTCACTATGGCTACACCTTC	CSARTALHYGYTF
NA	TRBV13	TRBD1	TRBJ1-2	TGTGCCAGCAGCTATCAAAACAGGGGGCGCCGGGATGGCTACACCTTC	CASSYQNRGRRDGYTF
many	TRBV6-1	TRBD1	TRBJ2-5	TGTGCCAGCATTGAGGGGGCGGGTGGGGAGACCCAGTACTTC	CASIEGAGGETQYF
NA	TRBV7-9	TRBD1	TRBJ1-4	TGTGCCAGCAGCTTAGCAGTAGGGACAGAAATCGAGGGTGAAAAACTGTTTTTT	CASSLAVGTEIEGEKLFF
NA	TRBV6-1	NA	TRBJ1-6	TGCGCCAGCAGCCTACTTCATTTCGGTGGTACCCTCCACTTT	CASSLLHFGGTLHF
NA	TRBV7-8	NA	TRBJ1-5	TGTGCCAGCCGCGGGGATAGCGGTCCCTCCGAGCATTTT	CASRGDSGPSEHF
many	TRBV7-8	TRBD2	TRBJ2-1	TGTGCCAGCAGCCCCCTGCCTGGTCTAGCGGGGAACTACAATGAGCAGTTCTTC	CASSPLPGLAGNYNEQFF
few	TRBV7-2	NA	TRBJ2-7	TGTGCCAGCAGCCCCGAGGGATACGAGCAGTACTTC	CASSPEGYEQYF
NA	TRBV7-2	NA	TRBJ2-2	TGTGCCAGCAGCTTAACTATCAATCCGCCCCCGCATTTT	CASSLTINPPPHF
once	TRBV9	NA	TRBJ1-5	TGTGCCAGCAGCGGAGCGGGGGGAAGTGATAATGAGCAGCCCCAGCATTTT	CASSGAGGSDNEQPQHF
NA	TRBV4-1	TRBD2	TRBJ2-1	TGCGCCAGCAGCCAAGATCCCAGCGGGGTGAGGGGTGCGCAGTTCTTC	CASSQDPSGVRGAQFF
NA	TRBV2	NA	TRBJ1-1	TGTGCCAGCAGCCCCGGGCGGGGTGTCTCTACTGAAGCTTTCTTT	CASSPGRGVSTEAFF
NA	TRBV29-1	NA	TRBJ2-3	TGCAGCGTTGGGGGGCAGTCTAGCACAGATACGCAGTATTTT	CSVGGQSSTDTQYF
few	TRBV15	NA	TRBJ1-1	TGTGCCACCAGCAAACAAGAAAACACTGAAGCTTTCTTT	CATSKQENTEAFF
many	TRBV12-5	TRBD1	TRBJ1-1	TGTGCTAGTGGTTTGGGGGACAGACAGAACACTGAAGCTTTCTTT	CASGLGDRQNTEAFF
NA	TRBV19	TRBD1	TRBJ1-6	TGTGCCAGTAGTGCGGGACAGGAGAATCAGCCCCAGCACTTT	CASSAGQENQPQHF
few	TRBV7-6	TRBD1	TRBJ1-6	TGTGCCAGCAGTTCAGACAGGGGCAATTCACCCCTCCACTTT	CASSSDRGNSPLHF
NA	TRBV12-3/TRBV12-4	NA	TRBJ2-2	TGTGCCAGCAGTTTAACTGTGAGCACCGGTGAGCTGTTTTTT	CASSLTVSTGELFF
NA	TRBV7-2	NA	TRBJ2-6	TGTGCCAGCACCGGAACGACTCACTCGCAGTACAACGGCCTGACTTTC	CASTGTTHSQYNGLTF
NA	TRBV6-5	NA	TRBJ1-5	TGTGCCAGCGGTTACTCGCCAGGGAGAAAGGGTCAGCCCCAGCATTTT	CASGYSPGRKGQPQHF
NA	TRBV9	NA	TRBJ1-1	TGTGCCAGCAGCGGAGAGGCCTTGAGGAACACTGAAGCTTTCTTT	CASSGEALRNTEAFF
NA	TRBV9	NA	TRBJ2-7	TGTGCCAGCAGCTTAGCGGGCAGGGGAGCGGAGCAGTACTTC	CASSLAGRGAEQYF
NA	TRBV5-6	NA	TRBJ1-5	TGTGCCAGCAGTGTGCGGGATGAGCCCCAGCATTTT	CASSVRDEPQHF
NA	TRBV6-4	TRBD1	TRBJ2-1	TGTGCCAGCAGTGACGTAGGGGACAGGGCAGCCAATGAGCAGTTCTTC	CASSDVGDRAANEQFF
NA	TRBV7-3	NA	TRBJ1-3	TGTGCCAGCAGCTTAAGTCTAGCACGCAGCGCGAGCACAATATATTTT	CASSLSLARSASTIYF
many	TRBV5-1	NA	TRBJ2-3	TGCGCCGGACGAGACGACAACACAGATACGCAGTATTTT	CAGRDDNTDTQYF
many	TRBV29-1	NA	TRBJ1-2	TGCAGCGTTGAAGGCGGGAACAGACGCTATGGCTACACCTTC	CSVEGGNRRYGYTF
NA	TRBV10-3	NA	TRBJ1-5	TGTGCCATCAGCTCCCAGGGGAGGGATTATCCCTACAATTTC	CAISSQGRDYPYNF
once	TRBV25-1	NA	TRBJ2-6	TGTGCCAGCAGGACGGCCTACTCTGGGGCCAACGTCCTGACTTTC	CASRTAYSGANVLTF
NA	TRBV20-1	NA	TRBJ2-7	TGCAGTGCTAGGAGGTGCGGGTACGAGCAGTACTTC	CSARRCGYEQYF
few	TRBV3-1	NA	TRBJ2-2	TGTGCCAGCAAACTATTAAACACCGGGGAGCTGTTTTTT	CASKLLNTGELFF
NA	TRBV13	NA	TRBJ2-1	TGTGCCAGCAGCTTCCAGGGCCCGGTGTACAATGAGCAGTTCTTC	CASSFQGPVYNEQFF
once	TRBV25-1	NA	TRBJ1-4	TGTGCCAGCAGTGTGTACAGGGCAACTAATGAAAAACTGTTTTTT	CASSVYRATNEKLFF
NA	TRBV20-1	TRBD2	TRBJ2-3	TGCAGTGCTCCGAAAGCTAGCGGGGGGTCAGATACGCAGTATTTT	CSAPKASGGSDTQYF
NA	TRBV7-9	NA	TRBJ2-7	TGTGCCAGCAGTCAGGGAGCGAGGGACGCGCAGTACTTC	CASSQGARDAQYF
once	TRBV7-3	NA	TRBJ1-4	TGTGCCAGCAGCTTCGGGGGGGAGAACAGTGTAAAACTGTTTTTT	CASSFGGENSVKLFF
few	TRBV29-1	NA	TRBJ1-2	TGCAGCGTTGAAGACGGGCGTGGGCTTAACTATGGCTACACCTTC	CSVEDGRGLNYGYTF
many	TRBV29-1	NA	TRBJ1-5	TGCAGCGTTGAGACCCCCGGGGGCAATCAGCCCCAGCATTTT	CSVETPGGNQPQHF
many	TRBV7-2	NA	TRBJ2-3	TGTGCCAGCAAAAACAGGGATCGCACAGATACGCAGTATTTT	CASKNRDRTDTQYF
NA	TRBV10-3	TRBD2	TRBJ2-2	TGTGCCATCAGTGAGTCGGGGGGACTAGCGGGAGGAACCGGGGAGCTGTTTTTT	CAISESGGLAGGTGELFF